The T cell receptor beta chain described here comes from a study of CD8+ T cells in alopecia areata. Overall study: Twice a day, 5 to 10 mg of oral tofacitinib was administered to treated patients. Patients took tofacitinib for 6 to 18 months, followed by 6 drug-free months.

This clone was counted a few times. From germline, CDR1 is SGHRS and CDR2 YFSETQ. V lost 5 bases, J lost 3 bases, and 16 bases lay in between. This CDR3 contains 15 residues. Extracted RNA was reverse transcribed into cDNA, the sequencing template. The method was immunoSEQ multiplex PCR; TCRdb's version includes in-frame clones alone and lacks a portion of them. In the table there are over 150,000 clones, around 50% of which are singletons. This TCR was recovered from a human donor with alopecia areata. The V gene is TRBV5-1, the J gene TRBJ2-3, with a possible D match to TRBD2 (6 bases). The material was CD4+ T cells sorted from blood, obtained at week 0. CDR3 residues: CASRSGDGGTDTQYF. In DNA, the CDR3 is TGCGCCAGCAGAAGCGGAGACGGGGGAACAGATACGCAGTATTTT. The full variable domain, completed using reference TRBV5-1 and TRBJ2-3, is KAGVTQTPRYLIKTRGQQVTLSCSPISGHRSVSWYQQTPGQGLQFLFEYFSETQRNKGNFPGRFSGRQFSNSRSEMNVSTLELGDSALYLCASRSGDGGTDTQYFGPGTRLTVL.